What follows are 32 T cell receptor beta chains derived from one specimen sequenced in a study of cytomegalovirus exposure and HLA in healthy donors. The PCR contained 60 Vbeta and 13 Jbeta primers. TCRdb keeps only in-frame clones here, not all; method: immunoSEQ multiplex PCR. The sample totals about 74,000 clones; its top ten clones hold around 7.5%. The sample was PBMCs. The receptors were sampled from a female donor in good health and CMV-seropositive.

V is TRBV20-1 and J is TRBJ2-3; TRBD2 agrees at 7 bases. This CDR3 comprises 11 residues. Germline CDR1 DFQATT, CDR2 SNEGSKA (reference sequence). V lost 6 bases to trimming and J lost 7 bases; unmatched junction nucleotides: 4. This CDR3 reads CSAGRSYTQYF. The DNA of the CDR3 is TGCAGTGCCGGGAGGAGCTATACGCAGTATTTT.

V and J are TRBV9 and TRBJ2-4, with D uncertain. This CDR3 is 17 amino acids long. The ends were cut back, 0 bases at V and 7 bases at J, with 20 bases in the middle. Germline CDR1 is SGDLS and CDR2 is YYNGEE. CDR3 DNA sequence: TGTGCCAGCAGCGTAGTTCGATTAGCAGAAATGTGGAACATTCAGTACTTC. This codes for CASSVVRLAEMWNIQYF.

The chain links TRBV7-8 to TRBJ2-1, with 8 bases lining up with TRBD1. Trimming took 7 bases from V and 2 from J; bases not matched to a gene: 10. The germline CDR1 and CDR2 sequences are SGHVS and FQNEAQ. The CDR3 consists of 16 residues. CDR3 sequence: CASTTTPGQAYNEQFF. The CDR3, as DNA: TGTGCCAGCACCACAACACCGGGACAGGCCTACAATGAGCAGTTCTTC.

The rearrangement links TRBV6-5 to TRBJ1-2, with 11 bases lining up with TRBD1. Germline V gives CDR1 MNHEY, CDR2 SVGAGI. Unmatched junction bases numbered 6, after V lost 5 bases and J lost 7 bases. The CDR3 is 14 amino acids. CDR3 in amino acids: CASSPRTGGFGYTF. The CDR3 region has the DNA TGTGCCAGCAGTCCTCGGACAGGGGGCTTTGGCTACACCTTC.

The gene calls are TRBV4-2 and TRBJ2-7; possibly TRBD2 for D (6 bases). Germline lookup yields CDR1 LGHNA and CDR2 YNFKEQ. CDR3 length: 18 amino acids. V was clipped by 4 bases and J by 1 base, with 23 bases between them. The CDR3 sequence: CASSLGDRPSGPSYEQYF. The CDR3 bases are TGTGCCAGCAGCCTCGGAGATCGCCCGAGCGGGCCTTCCTACGAGCAGTACTTC.

The chain carries TRBV6-5 and TRBJ1-3, with no clear D. V lost 6 bases and J lost 6, with 9 bases in between. The germline gives CDR1 MNHEY, CDR2 SVGAGI. The CDR3 contains 12 residues. The CDR3 DNA is TGTGCCAGCAGGTCGACTGCAAACACCATATATTTT. Protein: CASRSTANTIYF.

The genes are TRBV18 and TRBJ1-1; maybe TRBD1 (5 bases). The CDR3 length is 15 residues. Germline V gives CDR1 KGHSH, CDR2 LQKENI. V lost 3 bases to trimming and J lost 1 base, with 12 bases between them. CDR3 coding DNA: TGTGCCAGCTCACCGTTGCCCACAGGGAACACTGAAGCTTTCTTT. Protein product: CASSPLPTGNTEAFF. The whole variable domain, filled in from reference TRBV18 and TRBJ1-1, reads NAGVMQNPRHLVRRRGQEARLRCSPMKGHSHVYWYRQLPEEGLKFMVYLQKENIIDESGMPKERFSAEFPKEGPSILRIQQVVRGDSAAYFCASSPLPTGNTEAFFGQGTRLTVV.

This chain joins TRBV5-6 and TRBJ2-1; D possibly corresponds to TRBD2 (6 bases). Germline V gene lookup returns CDR1 SGHDT and CDR2 YYEEEE. Trimming stripped 1 base from V and 8 bases from J, with 10 bases between. The CDR3 runs 13 residues. This chain's CDR3 is CASSLMGGDEQFF. As DNA, the CDR3 is TGTGCCAGCAGCTTGATGGGGGGAGATGAGCAGTTCTTC.

This chain connects TRBV29-1 to TRBJ2-7; D is undetermined. V shed 7 bases and J shed 4 bases, with 11 bases lying between them. Per the germline V gene, CDR1 is SQVTM and CDR2 is ANQGSEA. The CDR3 sequence is 11 residues long. This CDR3 is CSALAGYEQYF. The CDR3 DNA is TGCAGCGCCCTGGCCGGGTACGAGCAGTACTTC.

The chain is built from TRBV28 and TRBJ2-3; D is perhaps TRBD2 (5 bases). Germline V gene lookup returns CDR1 MDHEN and CDR2 SYDVKM. The length of the CDR3 is 17 residues. Trimming stripped 3 bases from V and 5 bases from J, with 21 bases between. The CDR3 DNA is TGTGCCAGCAGTTTCCCAGCGGAACGTGAAGATGGAGATACGCAGTATTTT. This codes for CASSFPAEREDGDTQYF.

The CDR3, as DNA: TGTGCCAGCAGTGCGCAGGGGTTTGGATCACCCCTCCACTTT. It encodes CASSAQGFGSPLHF. The chain links TRBV2 to TRBJ1-6, with TRBD1 as a possible D gene (6 bases). Germline lookup yields CDR1 SNHLY and CDR2 FYNNEI. Trimming removed 4 bases at V and 10 bases at J, with 14 bases between. The CDR3 sequence is 14 residues long.

The chain uses TRBV4-3 and TRBJ2-7; D uncertain. The CDR3 sequence is 14 residues long. V was cut by 0 bases and J by 3 bases, with 9 bases left in between. Germline assignment: CDR1 LGHNA and CDR2 YSLEER. DNA for the CDR3: TGCGCCAGCAGCCAAGAACGCTTCAGCTACGAGCAGTACTTC. Translation: CASSQERFSYEQYF.

This sequence joins TRBV25-1 and TRBJ1-6; 7 nucleotides line up with TRBD1. With 3 bases clipped from V and 7 bases from J, the junction kept 6 bases outside the gene matches. From germline, CDR1 is MGHDK and CDR2 SYGVNS. CDR3 length: 15 residues. The CDR3 DNA follows: TGTGCCAGCAGTGATCGTAACAGGGGAAATTCACCCCTCCACTTT. As protein: CASSDRNRGNSPLHF.

The chain joins TRBV30 to TRBJ1-5; tentatively, D is TRBD1 (6 bases). The CDR3 has 13 residues. Per the germline V gene, CDR1 is GTSNPN and CDR2 is SVGIG (reference sequence). V was cut by 3 bases and J by 7 bases, with 13 bases left in between. The CDR3 loop is CAWSPQGPQPQHF. In DNA, the CDR3 is TGTGCCTGGAGCCCACAGGGCCCCCAGCCCCAGCATTTT.

This rearrangement joins TRBV2 to TRBJ2-7; the match to TRBD1 covers 8 bases. Germline values: CDR1 SNHLY, CDR2 FYNNEI. The CDR3 runs 14 residues. J gave up 6 bases and V 3 bases, and 7 bases lay outside the gene matches. Written as DNA, the CDR3 is TGTGCCAGCAGTGACCGGGACAGGCTAAGCGAGCAGTACTTC. Translation gives CASSDRDRLSEQYF.

This CDR3 is CASSLENRPTYEQYF. The DNA of the CDR3 is TGCGCCAGCAGCTTGGAGAACAGACCGACCTACGAGCAGTACTTC. The chain carries TRBV5-1 and TRBJ2-7; no clear D gene. This CDR3 spans 15 amino acids. Germline V gene sequence: CDR1 SGHRS, CDR2 YFSETQ. V was clipped by 0 bases and J by 2 bases, with 12 bases between them.

V and J are TRBV30 and TRBJ1-1; D perhaps matches TRBD1 (6 bases). The V and J ends lost 4 bases and 11 bases respectively, with 17 bases between them. CDR3 length: 12 amino acids. CDR1 is GTSNPN, CDR2 SVGIG, per germline (reference sequence). CDR3 DNA sequence: TGTGCCTGGATTACTACAGGGTTGTGGGCTTTCTTT. Protein sequence: CAWITTGLWAFF.

The rearrangement links TRBV6-5 to TRBJ2-2; a possible D gene is TRBD2 (6 bases). The V and J ends lost 6 bases and 1 base respectively, with 12 bases between them. The CDR3 is 15 residues long. CDR1 is MNHEY and CDR2 is SVGAGI in the germline V gene. The CDR3 reads CASRLGLLNTGELFF. DNA for the CDR3: TGTGCCAGCAGACTGGGACTCTTGAACACCGGGGAGCTGTTTTTT.

The V call is TRBV19, the J call TRBJ2-5; 12 nucleotides agree with TRBD2. Germline V gene lookup returns CDR1 LNHDA and CDR2 SQIVND (reference sequence). The J segment lost 5 bases and the V segment lost 6 bases, leaving 7 bases of the junction unmatched. This CDR3 has 15 amino acids. CDR3 coding DNA: TGTGCCAGTAGGCCGACTAGCGGGAGAAGGGAGACCCAGTACTTC. Translating gives CASRPTSGRRETQYF.

The chain recombines TRBV5-1 with TRBJ2-1, with D possibly matching TRBD2 (6 bases). CDR1 and CDR2 (germline): SGHRS, YFSETQ. There are 14 residues in the CDR3. V was shortened by 2 bases and J by 9 bases, with 15 bases between the two germline ends. CDR3 sequence (DNA): TGCGCCAGCAGCTTCCTGGACGGGAGCGGTGAGCAGTTCTTC. Protein product: CASSFLDGSGEQFF.

The rearrangement links TRBV18 to TRBJ2-7; possible D gene TRBD2, 5 bases. V was trimmed by 6 bases and J by 2 bases, leaving 8 bases between them. The germline gives CDR1 KGHSH, CDR2 LQKENI. This CDR3 is built from 12 residues. CDR3 DNA: TGTGCCAGCTCGAGGGATACCTACGAGCAGTACTTC. Translated: CASSRDTYEQYF.

The chain joins TRBV2 to TRBJ2-1, with 7 nucleotides matching TRBD2. V gave up 8 bases and J gave up 4 bases; unmatched junction bases: 11. Germline CDR1 and CDR2: SNHLY and FYNNEI. The CDR3 extends over 15 amino acids. Here the CDR3 reads CASLEGAGRYNEQFF. CDR3 coding DNA: TGTGCCAGCCTAGAAGGAGCGGGACGTTACAATGAGCAGTTCTTC.

The chain is built from TRBV25-1 and TRBJ1-6; unclear D gene. With 4 bases removed from V and 14 bases from J, the gap between germline ends came to 9 bases. The CDR3 is made up of 11 amino acids. Germline V gene data show CDR1 as MGHDK and CDR2 as SYGVNS. The CDR3 sequence: CASSGVEALHF. The CDR3 DNA sequence: TGTGCCAGCAGTGGGGTGGAGGCCCTCCACTTT.

The chain uses TRBV6-5 and TRBJ2-7; D uncertain. Germline loops: CDR1 MNHEY, CDR2 SVGAGI. Trimming removed 0 bases at V and 1 base at J, with 7 bases between. The CDR3 length is 14 residues. The CDR3, as DNA: TGTGCCAGCAGTTACTCTTACAGTTCCTACGAGCAGTACTTC. It is translated as CASSYSYSSYEQYF.

The chain joins TRBV7-3 to TRBJ1-2; D possibly corresponds to TRBD1 (5 bases). Germline lookup yields CDR1 SGHTA and CDR2 FQGTGA. Trimming left V 1 base short and J 2 bases short, with 5 bases between. The CDR3 covers 13 residues. For the CDR3, the DNA is TGTGCCAGCAGCTTAAAGGGGAACTATGGCTACACCTTC. Translated: CASSLKGNYGYTF.

The V gene is TRBV18, the J gene TRBJ2-1; TRBD2 agrees at 15 bases. The V gene's germline CDR1 is KGHSH and CDR2 LQKENI. The CDR3 runs to 18 residues. The ends lost 6 bases at V and 4 bases at J; junction bases unmatched: 10. The CDR3 here is CASSPLPGTSGGYNEQFF. The CDR3 bases are TGTGCCAGCTCCCCGCTTCCCGGGACTAGCGGGGGGTACAATGAGCAGTTCTTC.

The rearrangement joins TRBV6-1 to TRBJ2-5, with 8 bases that match TRBD1. CDR3 length equals 15 residues. The trim removed 6 bases at V and 1 base at J, leaving 7 bases unmatched. Germline loops: CDR1 MNHNS, CDR2 SASEGT. The CDR3 loop reads CASRFRDRSQETQYF. The DNA for the CDR3 is TGTGCCAGCAGATTCCGGGACAGGTCCCAAGAGACCCAGTACTTC.

This chain uses TRBV7-9 with TRBJ2-3; 8 bases agree with TRBD1. V shed 5 bases and J 5 bases; nucleotides not matched to a gene: 6. This CDR3 contains 14 residues. Germline CDR1 reads SEHNR; CDR2 reads FQNEAQ (reference sequence). The CDR3 sequence is CASSPGQGGDTQYF. CDR3 DNA: TGTGCCAGCAGCCCCGGACAGGGTGGAGATACGCAGTATTTT.

The rearrangement joins TRBV6-6 to TRBJ2-2, with 7 bases lining up with TRBD1. The V and J ends lost 7 bases and 6 bases, in that order; junction bases with no gene match: 11. The CDR3 is made up of 15 amino acids. Germline lookup yields CDR1 MNHNY and CDR2 SVGAGI (reference sequence). The CDR3 region is CASTTRGQAPGELFF. The CDR3 bases are TGTGCCAGCACCACTCGCGGACAGGCCCCCGGGGAGCTGTTTTTT.

This sequence joins TRBV11-1 and TRBJ2-1, with 9 bases identical to TRBD2. J lost 6 bases, V lost 5 bases, and 11 bases had no gene match. The germline CDR1 and CDR2 sequences are SGHAT and FQDESV (reference sequence). The CDR3 runs 16 residues. CDR3 in amino acids: CASSISSGSPLNEQFF. The CDR3 nucleotides read TGTGCCAGCAGCATCAGTAGCGGGAGTCCCCTCAATGAGCAGTTCTTC.

The chain combines TRBV6-5 with TRBJ1-5; 12 nucleotides agree with TRBD1. Per germline, CDR1 MNHEY and CDR2 SVGAGI. Unmatched junction bases numbered 8, after V lost 8 bases and J lost 6 bases. The length of the CDR3 is 15 residues. The CDR3 nucleotides are TGTGCCAGCTCTATTGGGACAGGGGGCTCTCAGCCCCAGCATTTT. Protein sequence: CASSIGTGGSQPQHF.

CDR3 DNA sequence: TGTGCCAGCAGCGCTCCGCTAGCGGGGGGGAACACCGGGGAGCTGTTTTTT. This encodes CASSAPLAGGNTGELFF. V usage is TRBV7-6 and J usage is TRBJ2-2, with 11 bases aligning to TRBD2. CDR3 length: 17 amino acids. Germline V gives CDR1 SGHVS, CDR2 FNYEAQ. The trim removed 5 bases at V and 1 base at J, leaving 6 bases unmatched.